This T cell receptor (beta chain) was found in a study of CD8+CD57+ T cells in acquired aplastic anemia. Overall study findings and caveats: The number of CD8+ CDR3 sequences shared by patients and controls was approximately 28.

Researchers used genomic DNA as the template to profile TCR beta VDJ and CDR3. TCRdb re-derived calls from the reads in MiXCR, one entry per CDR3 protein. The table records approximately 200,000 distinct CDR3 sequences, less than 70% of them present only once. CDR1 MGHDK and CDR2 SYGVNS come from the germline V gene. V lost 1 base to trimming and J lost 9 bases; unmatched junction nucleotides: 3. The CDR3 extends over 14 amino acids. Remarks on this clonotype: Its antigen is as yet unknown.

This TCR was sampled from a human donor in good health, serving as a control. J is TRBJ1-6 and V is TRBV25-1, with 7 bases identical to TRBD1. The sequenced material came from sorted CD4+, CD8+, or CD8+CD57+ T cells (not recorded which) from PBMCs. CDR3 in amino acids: CASSELYRGSPLHF. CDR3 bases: TGTGCCAGCAGTGAATTGTACAGGGGTTCACCCCTCCACTTT.